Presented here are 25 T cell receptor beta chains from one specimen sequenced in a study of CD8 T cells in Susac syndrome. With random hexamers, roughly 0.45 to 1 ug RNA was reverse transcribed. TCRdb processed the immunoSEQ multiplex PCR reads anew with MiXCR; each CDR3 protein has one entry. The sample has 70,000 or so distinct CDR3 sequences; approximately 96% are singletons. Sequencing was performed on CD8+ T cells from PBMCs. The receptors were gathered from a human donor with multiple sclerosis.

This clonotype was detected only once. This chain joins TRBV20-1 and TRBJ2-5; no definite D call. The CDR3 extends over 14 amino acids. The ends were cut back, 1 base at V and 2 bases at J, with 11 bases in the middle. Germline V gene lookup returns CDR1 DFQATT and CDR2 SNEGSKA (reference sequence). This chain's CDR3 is CSARAGGQQETQYF. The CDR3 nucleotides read TGCAGTGCTAGAGCCGGTGGGCAGCAAGAGACCCAGTACTTC.

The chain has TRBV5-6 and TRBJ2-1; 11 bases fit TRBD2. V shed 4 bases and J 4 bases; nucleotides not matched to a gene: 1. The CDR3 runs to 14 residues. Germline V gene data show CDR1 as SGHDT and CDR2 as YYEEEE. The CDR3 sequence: CASSGTSGYNEQFF. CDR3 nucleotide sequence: TGTGCCAGCAGCGGGACTAGCGGTTACAATGAGCAGTTCTTC.

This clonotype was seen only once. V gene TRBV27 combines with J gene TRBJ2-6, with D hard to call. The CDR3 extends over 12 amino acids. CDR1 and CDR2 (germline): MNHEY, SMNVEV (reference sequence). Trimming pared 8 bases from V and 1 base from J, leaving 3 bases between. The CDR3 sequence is CASQSGANVLTF. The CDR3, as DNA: TGTGCCAGCCAGTCTGGGGCCAACGTCCTGACTTTC.

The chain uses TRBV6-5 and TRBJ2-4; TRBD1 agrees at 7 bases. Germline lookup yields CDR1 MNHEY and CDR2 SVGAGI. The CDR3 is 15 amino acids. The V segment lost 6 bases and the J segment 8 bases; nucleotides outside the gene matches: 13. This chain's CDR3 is CASRRGGEVSDIQYF. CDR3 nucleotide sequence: TGTGCCAGCAGGAGAGGGGGCGAGGTTTCGGACATTCAGTACTTC.

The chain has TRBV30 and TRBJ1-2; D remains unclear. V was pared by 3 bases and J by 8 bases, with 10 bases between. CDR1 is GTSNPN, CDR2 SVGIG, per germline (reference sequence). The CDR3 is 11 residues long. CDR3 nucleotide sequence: TGTGCCTGGAGCCCCTCGAACGGCTACACCTTC. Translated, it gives CAWSPSNGYTF.

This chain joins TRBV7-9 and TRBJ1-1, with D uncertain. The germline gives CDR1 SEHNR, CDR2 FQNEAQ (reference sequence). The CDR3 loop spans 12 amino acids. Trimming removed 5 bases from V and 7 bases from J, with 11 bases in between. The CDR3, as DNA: TGTGCCAGCAGCCCTGAATCGAGTGAAGCTTTCTTT. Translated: CASSPESSEAFF.

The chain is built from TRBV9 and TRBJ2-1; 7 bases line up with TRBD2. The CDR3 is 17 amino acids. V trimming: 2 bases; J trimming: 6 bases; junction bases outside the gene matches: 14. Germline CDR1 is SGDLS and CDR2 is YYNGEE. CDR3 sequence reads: CASSVPREELGSNEQFF. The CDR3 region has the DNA TGTGCCAGCAGCGTGCCCCGGGAGGAGCTCGGGTCCAATGAGCAGTTCTTC.

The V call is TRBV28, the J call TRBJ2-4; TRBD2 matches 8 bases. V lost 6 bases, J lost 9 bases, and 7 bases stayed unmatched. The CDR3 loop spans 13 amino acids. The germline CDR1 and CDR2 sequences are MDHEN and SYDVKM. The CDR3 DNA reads TGTGCCAGCAGCCATCGGGGGGGCGGCATTCAGTACTTC. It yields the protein CASSHRGGGIQYF.

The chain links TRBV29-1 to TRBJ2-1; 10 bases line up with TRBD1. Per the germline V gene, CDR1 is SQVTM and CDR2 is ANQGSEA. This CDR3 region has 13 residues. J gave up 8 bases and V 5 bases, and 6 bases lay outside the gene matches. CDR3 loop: CSVRDRGLDEQFF. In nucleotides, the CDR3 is TGCAGCGTTCGTGACAGGGGGCTCGATGAGCAGTTCTTC.

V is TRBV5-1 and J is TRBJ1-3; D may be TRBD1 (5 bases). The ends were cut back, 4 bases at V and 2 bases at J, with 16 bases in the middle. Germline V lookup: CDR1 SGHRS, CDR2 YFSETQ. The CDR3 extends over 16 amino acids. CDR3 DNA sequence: TGCGCCAGCAGCCCATGGCCAGGGAACGCTGGAAACACCATATATTTT. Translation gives CASSPWPGNAGNTIYF.

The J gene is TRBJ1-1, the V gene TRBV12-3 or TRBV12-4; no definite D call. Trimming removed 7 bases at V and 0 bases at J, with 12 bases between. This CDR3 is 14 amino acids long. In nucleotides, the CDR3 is TGTGCCAGCACCGCTACCGATATGAACACTGAAGCTTTCTTT. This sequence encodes CASTATDMNTEAFF.

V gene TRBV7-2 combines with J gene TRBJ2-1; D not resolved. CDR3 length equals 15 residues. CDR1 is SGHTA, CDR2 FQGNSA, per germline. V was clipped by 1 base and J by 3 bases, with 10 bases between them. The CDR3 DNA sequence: TGTGCCAGCAGCTTAGAGGTTGGTAGCTACAATGAGCAGTTCTTC. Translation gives CASSLEVGSYNEQFF.

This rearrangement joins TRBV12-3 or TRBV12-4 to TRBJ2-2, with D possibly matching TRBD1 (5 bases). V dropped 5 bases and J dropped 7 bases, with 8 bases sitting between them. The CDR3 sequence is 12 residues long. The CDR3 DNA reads TGTGCCAGCAGTCAGGGTTTCGGGGAGCTGTTTTTT. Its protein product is CASSQGFGELFF.

The CDR3 nucleotides are TGTGCCAGCAGCTTAAAGGGACTAGCGGGGGCCCGCACAGATACGCAGTATTTT. This sequence encodes CASSLKGLAGARTDTQYF. The chain is built from TRBV7-8 and TRBJ2-3; TRBD2 agrees at 14 bases. In germline, CDR1 is SGHVS, CDR2 FQNEAQ. There are 18 residues in the CDR3. V was clipped by 2 bases and J by 1 base; unmatched bases: 5.

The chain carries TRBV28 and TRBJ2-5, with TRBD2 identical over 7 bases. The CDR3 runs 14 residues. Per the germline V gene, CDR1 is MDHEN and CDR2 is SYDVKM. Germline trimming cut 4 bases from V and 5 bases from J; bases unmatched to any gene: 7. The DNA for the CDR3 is TGTGCCAGCAGTTGGGAGGGGATGTCGGAGACCCAGTACTTC. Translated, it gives CASSWEGMSETQYF.

The CDR3 spells CATSRRHF. The DNA for the CDR3 is TGTGCCACCAGCAGAAGGCATTTT. The chain has TRBV15 and TRBJ1-5; no firm D call. CDR3 length: 8 residues. Trimming shortened V by 2 bases and J by 15 bases, and 2 bases separated the two germline ends. Germline assignment: CDR1 LNHNV and CDR2 YYDKDF (reference sequence).

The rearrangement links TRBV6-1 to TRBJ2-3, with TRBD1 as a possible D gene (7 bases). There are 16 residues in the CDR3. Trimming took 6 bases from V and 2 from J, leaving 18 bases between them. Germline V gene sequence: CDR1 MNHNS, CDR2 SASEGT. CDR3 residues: CASRSDAGQTTDTQYF. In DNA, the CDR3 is TGTGCCAGCAGGTCCGATGCGGGACAGACCACAGATACGCAGTATTTT.

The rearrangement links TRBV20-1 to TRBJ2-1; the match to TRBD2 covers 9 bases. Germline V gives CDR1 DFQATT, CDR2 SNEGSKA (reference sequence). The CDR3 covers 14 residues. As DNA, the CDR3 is TGCAGCGTCCCACTAGCGGGCGACTACAATGAGCAGTTCTTC. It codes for CSVPLAGDYNEQFF.

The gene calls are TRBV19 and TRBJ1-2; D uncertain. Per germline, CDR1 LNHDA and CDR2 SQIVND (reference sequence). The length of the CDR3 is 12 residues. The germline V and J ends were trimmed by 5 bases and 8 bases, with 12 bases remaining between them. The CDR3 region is CASSGWTEGYTF. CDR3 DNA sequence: TGTGCCAGTAGTGGCTGGACGGAAGGCTACACCTTC.

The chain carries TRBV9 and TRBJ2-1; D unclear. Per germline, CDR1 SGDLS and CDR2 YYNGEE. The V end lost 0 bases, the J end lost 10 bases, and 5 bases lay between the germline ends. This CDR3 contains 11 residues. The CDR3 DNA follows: TGTGCCAGCAGCGTAGCAAGGGAGCAGTTCTTC. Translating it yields CASSVAREQFF. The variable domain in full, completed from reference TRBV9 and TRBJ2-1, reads DSGVTQTPKHLITATGQRVTLRCSPRSGDLSVYWYQQSLDQGLQFLIQYYNGEERAKGNILERFSAQQFPDLHSELNLSSLELGDSALYFCASSVAREQFFGPGTRLTVL.

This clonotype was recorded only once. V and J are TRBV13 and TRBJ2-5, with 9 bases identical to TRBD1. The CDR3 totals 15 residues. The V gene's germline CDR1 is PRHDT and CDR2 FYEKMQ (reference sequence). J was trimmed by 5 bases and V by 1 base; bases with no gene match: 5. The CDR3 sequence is CASSLEQGASETQYF. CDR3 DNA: TGTGCCAGCAGCTTAGAACAGGGGGCAAGTGAGACCCAGTACTTC.

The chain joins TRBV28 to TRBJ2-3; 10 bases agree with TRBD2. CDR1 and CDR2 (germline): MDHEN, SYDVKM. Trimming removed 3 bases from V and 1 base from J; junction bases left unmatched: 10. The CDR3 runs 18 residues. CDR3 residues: CASSFCLRGLACTDTQYF. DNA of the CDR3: TGTGCCAGCAGTTTCTGTCTCCGGGGACTAGCGTGCACAGATACGCAGTATTTT.

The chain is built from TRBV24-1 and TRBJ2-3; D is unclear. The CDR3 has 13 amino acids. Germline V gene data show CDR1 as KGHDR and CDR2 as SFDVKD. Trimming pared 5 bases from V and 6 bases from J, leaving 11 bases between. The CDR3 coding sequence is TGTGCCACCAGTGCGACTGTTGGTGATACGCAGTATTTT. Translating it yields CATSATVGDTQYF.

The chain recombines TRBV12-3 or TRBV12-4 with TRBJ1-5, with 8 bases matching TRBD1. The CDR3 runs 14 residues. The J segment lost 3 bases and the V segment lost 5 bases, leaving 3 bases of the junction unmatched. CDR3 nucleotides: TGTGCCAGCAGTCCGACAGGGGTCAATCAGCCCCAGCATTTT. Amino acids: CASSPTGVNQPQHF.

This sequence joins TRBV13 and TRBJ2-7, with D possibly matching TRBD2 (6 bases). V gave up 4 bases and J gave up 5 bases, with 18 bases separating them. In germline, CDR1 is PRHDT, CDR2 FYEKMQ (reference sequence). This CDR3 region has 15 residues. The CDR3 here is CASSSKYSSENEQYF. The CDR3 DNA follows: TGTGCCAGCAGCTCAAAATATTCTAGCGAGAACGAGCAGTACTTC.